The 22 T cell receptor beta chains reported below all come from one sample, sequenced in a study of regulatory T cells in long-lasting Graves disease. The time point is: newly diagnosed GD, antithyroid drugs for less than 3 months. RNA isolated from PBMCs was used to make the TCR library. Libraries of TCR beta came from iRepertoire HTBI primers plus Arm-PCR of CDR3 regions. TCRdb re-analysed the multiplex PCR reads in MiXCR, keeping a single row per CDR3 protein. The sample includes approximately 460,000 distinct CDR3 sequences, roughly 15% of them seen just once. The same sample was also used in a study of T cells in Graves' hyperthyroidism and ophthalmopathy.

Sequences were derived from peripheral blood mononuclear cells (PBMCs), sampled at new diagnosis, from a patient treated with antithyroid drugs. The receptors shown here come from a woman in her 30s with Graves disease.

This clonotype was recorded at least ten times. The V gene is TRBV2, the J gene TRBJ1-1; D unresolved. Per germline, CDR1 SNHLY and CDR2 FYNNEI. The CDR3 sequence is 13 residues long. Trimming took off 4 bases at V and 3 bases at J, with 9 bases between the two ends. The CDR3 reads CASSGVGDTEAFF. The CDR3 nucleotides read TGTGCCAGCAGTGGGGTGGGCGACACTGAAGCTTTCTTT. The full variable domain, in which reference TRBV2 and TRBJ1-1 provide the parts outside the CDR3, is EPEVTQTPSHQVTQMGQEVILRCVPISNHLYFYWYRQILGQKVEFLVSFYNNEISEKSEIFDDQFSVERPDGSNFTLKIRSTKLEDSAMYFCASSGVGDTEAFFGQGTRLTVV.

In its sample, this clonotype was seen many times. The V call is TRBV4-3, the J call TRBJ2-3, with a weak D call TRBD2 (6 bases). The CDR3 loop spans 17 amino acids. Germline values: CDR1 LGHNA, CDR2 YSLEER. Between the trimmed V and J ends, which lost 3 bases and 5 bases, there was a span of 21 bases. As DNA, the CDR3 is TGCGCCAGCAGCCAGCTAATCGGGACGGGAGTTGGAGATACGCAGTATTTT. This codes for CASSQLIGTGVGDTQYF.

This clonotype was observed many times. DNA of the CDR3: TGCGCCAGCAGCTTGGTCCCGAGGGATGAGCAGTTCTTC. It codes for CASSLVPRDEQFF. The chain couples TRBV5-1 to TRBJ2-1, with TRBD2 as a possible D gene (5 bases). Trimming removed 0 bases from V and 8 bases from J, with 9 bases in between. The CDR3 loop spans 13 amino acids. Germline V gene sequence: CDR1 SGHRS, CDR2 YFSETQ.

V and J are TRBV19 and TRBJ2-7, with TRBD2 as a possible D gene (5 bases). Trimming took off 1 base at V and 2 bases at J, with 9 bases between the two ends. Germline V gene lookup returns CDR1 LNHDA and CDR2 SQIVND (reference sequence). This CDR3 region has 14 residues. The CDR3 is CASSIGTSPYEQYF. Written as DNA, the CDR3 is TGTGCCAGTAGTATAGGAACTAGTCCCTACGAGCAGTACTTC.

This clonotype came up a few times. A read error may explain this, as a much larger clone is one base away. No conserved phenylalanine or tryptophan is present at the end of the CDR3, so a read error is the likely explanation. V and J are TRBV29-1 and TRBJ2-7; 7 bases match TRBD2. The CDR3 totals 12 residues. After removal of 4 bases from V and 4 bases from J, the junction contained 4 bases not matched to a gene. Germline V gene sequence: CDR1 SQVTM, CDR2 ANQGSEA. CDR3: CSVGGSAYEQYL. The CDR3 nucleotides are TGCAGCGTTGGCGGGAGTGCGTACGAGCAGTACCTC.

The chain couples TRBV9 to TRBJ2-3, with TRBD2 matching over 7 bases. This CDR3 comprises 16 residues. Germline V gene lookup returns CDR1 SGDLS and CDR2 YYNGEE. V trimming: 4 bases; J trimming: 2 bases; junction bases outside the gene matches: 10. CDR3 sequence (DNA): TGTGCCAGCAGCCTAGGGGCTAGCGGAGTCACAGATACGCAGTATTTT. Its protein product is CASSLGASGVTDTQYF.

The sample holds many counts of this clonotype. V is TRBV10-3 and J is TRBJ2-3, with D tentatively TRBD2 (6 bases). V was clipped by 3 bases and J by 1 base, with 17 bases between them. This CDR3 has 17 amino acids. In germline, CDR1 is ENHRY, CDR2 SYGVKD. The CDR3 DNA is TGTGCCATCAGTGACCCAACCGGGGCTAGCGGCACAGATACGCAGTATTTT. Translated: CAISDPTGASGTDTQYF.

The chain has TRBV10-3 and TRBJ2-1, with 8 positions matching TRBD1. V was clipped by 0 bases and J by 7 bases; unmatched bases: 8. The CDR3 runs 16 residues. Germline V gene data show CDR1 as ENHRY and CDR2 as SYGVKD. The CDR3 loop reads CAISESSQGAGNEQFF. CDR3 coding DNA: TGTGCCATCAGTGAGTCGAGCCAGGGGGCTGGGAATGAGCAGTTCTTC.

This clonotype came up many times. The rearrangement joins TRBV7-2 to TRBJ2-7; the match to TRBD1 covers 7 bases. The V segment lost 3 bases and the J segment 5 bases; nucleotides outside the gene matches: 10. Germline assignment: CDR1 SGHTA and CDR2 FQGNSA. CDR3 length equals 15 residues. DNA for the CDR3: TGTGCCAGCAGCTTTTCCGGGACAGCTTACGACGAGCAGTACTTC. Protein sequence: CASSFSGTAYDEQYF.

This clonotype was observed at least ten times. The V gene is TRBV11-2, the J gene TRBJ1-5, with D unclear. This CDR3 contains 14 residues. Per the germline V gene, CDR1 is SGHAT and CDR2 is FQNNGV. Trimming took off 1 base at V and 0 bases at J, with 4 bases between the two ends. CDR3 region: CASSLGHSNQPQHF. Here the CDR3 DNA reads TGTGCCAGCAGCTTAGGGCATAGCAATCAGCCCCAGCATTTT.

This clonotype was recorded only once. One end of the junction fails to match germline, which may point to a read error. The CDR3 DNA reads TGCGTCAGCAGCTTCACCCGGGACAGGGTCGATCAGCCCCAGCATTTT. Translated, it gives CVSSFTRDRVDQPQHF. The chain is built from TRBV4-1 and TRBJ1-5; 9 bases map to TRBD1. CDR3 length: 16 amino acids. Germline CDR1 reads MGHRA; CDR2 reads YSYEKL.

This clonotype has a handful of counts. V gene TRBV10-3 combines with J gene TRBJ2-2; 9 bases are a match to TRBD2. Germline CDR1 and CDR2: ENHRY and SYGVKD. There are 17 residues in the CDR3. Germline trimming cut 2 bases from V and 4 bases from J; bases unmatched to any gene: 8. CDR3 DNA: TGTGCCATCAGTGAGGAGGATAGCGGGAGCCCCACCGGGGAGCTGTTTTTT. Translating it yields CAISEEDSGSPTGELFF.

There are many counts of this clonotype. The chain links TRBV10-2 to TRBJ1-6; tentatively, D is TRBD1 (5 bases). V lost 7 bases to trimming and J lost 8 bases, with 15 bases between them. Germline values: CDR1 WSHSY, CDR2 SAAADI. The length of the CDR3 is 14 residues. The CDR3 spells CASKPGTPHSPLHF. The CDR3 DNA reads TGCGCCAGCAAACCCGGGACCCCTCATTCACCCCTCCACTTT.

This clonotype was seen ten or more times. The rearrangement uses TRBV7-2 and TRBJ2-3; the D gene is possibly TRBD2 (5 bases). This CDR3 spans 16 amino acids. The germline V and J ends were trimmed by 2 bases and 3 bases, with 15 bases remaining between them. Germline CDR1 is SGHTA and CDR2 is FQGNSA. The CDR3 sequence is CASSLRVGSRTDTQYF. In DNA form, the CDR3 reads TGTGCCAGCAGCTTACGGGTTGGGAGTCGGACAGATACGCAGTATTTT.

CDR3: CASNGPEGYTF. The CDR3 bases are TGTGCCAGCAATGGCCCTGAAGGCTACACCTTC. The J gene is TRBJ1-2, the V gene TRBV28; no clear D gene. The CDR3 is 11 residues long. Trimming cost V 7 bases and J 8 bases, with 11 bases left between them. The germline CDR1 and CDR2 sequences are MDHEN and SYDVKM.

The chain is built from TRBV2 and TRBJ1-2; 7 bases map to TRBD1. The germline V gene has CDR1 SNHLY and CDR2 FYNNEI. This CDR3 has 14 amino acids. With 2 bases clipped from V and 3 bases from J, the junction kept 3 bases outside the gene matches. The CDR3 sequence: CASSETGVYYGYTF. Written as DNA, the CDR3 is TGTGCCAGCAGTGAAACAGGGGTGTACTATGGCTACACCTTC.

With regard to this clonotype: A clone one base away is much larger, so this may be a read error. The chain uses TRBV5-1 and TRBJ1-1; TRBD1 aligns across 10 bases. The length of the CDR3 is 15 residues. Germline-derived CDR1 and CDR2 are SGHRS and YFSETQ. CDR3 bases: TGCGTCAGCAGCTTGACAGGGGGCGTGGGCACTGAAGCTTTCTTT. Encoded protein: CVSSLTGGVGTEAFF.

A note on this clonotype: This could be a read error, since a much larger clone is one nucleotide away. The V gene is TRBV14, the J gene TRBJ1-6; TRBD1 aligns across 8 bases. V lost 3 bases, J lost 11 bases, and 12 bases stayed unmatched. The germline V gene encodes CDR1 SGHDN and CDR2 FVKESK. The CDR3 spans 16 residues. The chain's CDR3 is CASSQETGGGGPPLHF. In DNA, the CDR3 is TGTGCCAGCAGCCAGGAAACAGGGGGTGGAGGTCCACCCCTCCACTTT. Full variable domain (remainder filled in from reference TRBV14 and TRBJ1-6): EAGVTQFPSHSVIEKGQTVTLRCDPISGHDNLYWYRRVMGKEIKFLLHFVKESKQDESGMPNNRFLAERTGGTYSTLKVQPAELEDSGVYFCASSQETGGGGPPLHFGNGTRLTVT.

The sample holds many counts of this clonotype. The chain employs TRBV7-9 and TRBJ2-7; D is possibly TRBD2 (6 bases). Trimming removed 7 bases at V and 4 bases at J, with 23 bases between. This CDR3 region has 16 residues. CDR1 is SEHNR and CDR2 is FQNEAQ in the germline V gene (reference sequence). The CDR3 DNA follows: TGTGCCAGCACCTTTAGTGGGGCGGGAACTTCTTACGAGCAGTACTTC. This codes for CASTFSGAGTSYEQYF.

This clonotype was recorded a few times. A clone one base away is much larger, so this may be a read error. This chain uses TRBV18 with TRBJ2-3; 9 bases align to TRBD2. The germline CDR1 and CDR2 sequences are KGHSH and LQKENI. The CDR3 is 16 residues long. CDR3: CASLPRLAARTDTQYF. The CDR3 coding sequence is TGTGCCAGCTTACCACGACTAGCGGCCCGCACAGATACGCAGTATTTT. The full variable domain, in which reference TRBV18 and TRBJ2-3 provide the parts outside the CDR3, is NAGVMQNPRHLVRRRGQEARLRCSPMKGHSHVYWYRQLPEEGLKFMVYLQKENIIDESGMPKERFSAEFPKEGPSILRIQQVVRGDSAAYFCASLPRLAARTDTQYFGPGTRLTVL.

To note about this clonotype: One base away lies a much larger clone, so this may be a sequencing read error. The chain is built from TRBV15 and TRBJ1-1; tentative D call: TRBD1 (5 bases). The CDR3 loop spans 14 amino acids. The germline gives CDR1 LNHNV, CDR2 YYDKDF (reference sequence). CDR3 loop: CATSREEGYTEASF. The DNA of the CDR3 is TGTGCCACCAGCAGAGAGGAGGGGTACACTGAAGCTTCCTTT. Based on the CDR3 plus reference TRBV15 and TRBJ1-1, the full variable domain is DAMVIQNPRYQVTQFGKPVTLSCSQTLNHNVMYWYQQKSSQAPKLLFHYYDKDFNNEADTPDNFQSRRPNTSFCFLDIRSPGLGDTAMYLCATSREEGYTEASFGQGTRLTVV.

In this sample, this clonotype turned up many times. The CDR3 sequence: CATRWGPSYEQYF. Here the CDR3 DNA reads TGTGCCACCCGCTGGGGACCCTCCTACGAGCAGTACTTC. The chain recombines TRBV27 with TRBJ2-7, with D perhaps assigned TRBD1 or TRBD2 (5 bases each). The V and J ends lost 10 bases and 0 bases respectively, with 13 bases between them. Germline loops: CDR1 MNHEY, CDR2 SMNVEV (reference sequence). The CDR3 is made up of 13 amino acids.